These 11 T cell receptor beta chains were all obtained from the same sample, sequenced in a study of T-cell reconstitution after alpha-beta-depleted transplantation in children. Preparation of the TCRbeta library involved a method that used unique molecular identifiers. One entry per CDR3 protein, called by TCRdb with MiXCR from the PCR reads. The sample lists 220,000 or so distinct CDR3 sequences, approximately 8.9% seen once, with almost 6.5% in the top ten. The specimen was PBMCs, mostly from graft donor cells, collected 180 days after TCRalphabeta/CD19-depleted stem cell transplant. The receptors were gathered from a male patient between 5 and 17 years old who had a stem cell transplant for acute lymphoblastic leukemia, so the T cells may come from the graft donor.

This clonotype has ten or more counts. The chain couples TRBV7-9 to TRBJ2-5; TRBD2 might be the D (6 bases). This CDR3 is built from 12 residues. Germline CDR1 reads SEHNR; CDR2 reads FQNEAQ (reference sequence). V was cut by 4 bases and J by 10 bases, with 13 bases left in between. The CDR3 loop reads CASSSFPGLQYF. CDR3 sequence (DNA): TGTGCCAGCAGCTCATTCCCGGGACTCCAGTACTTC.

This clonotype was recorded many times. An end of the junction does not agree with germline; a read error may underlie this. The chain links TRBV7-2 to TRBJ1-2; possible D gene TRBD1, 6 bases. The CDR3 covers 16 residues. Germline V gene data show CDR1 as SGHTA and CDR2 as FQGNSA. The DNA for the CDR3 is TGTCCCAGCAGCTCCAGCGGGTTGGGGGCACTGAATGGCTACACCTTC. Its protein product is CPSSSSGLGALNGYTF.

The CDR3 region is CAISDDRSYGYTF. CDR3 in DNA: TGTGCCATCAGTGACGACAGGAGCTATGGCTACACCTTC. This chain joins TRBV10-3 and TRBJ1-2; perhaps TRBD1 as D (6 bases). Looked up from germline, CDR1 is ENHRY and CDR2 is SYGVKD. The V gene lost 3 bases and the J gene lost 4 bases, with 9 bases spanning the gap. This CDR3 has 13 amino acids.

This clonotype came up many times. The CDR3 nucleotides read TGTGCCAGCGCCGGGACTCGGTACAATGAGCAGTTCTTC. Encoded protein: CASAGTRYNEQFF. The chain links TRBV12-3 or TRBV12-4 to TRBJ2-1; TRBD2 might be the D (6 bases). V lost 8 bases to trimming and J lost 4 bases, with 12 bases between them. This CDR3 is 13 amino acids long.

This clonotype was counted ten times or more. The chain carries TRBV7-9 and TRBJ1-1, with D maybe TRBD1 (5 bases). With 1 base removed from V and 0 bases from J, the gap between germline ends came to 9 bases. The V gene's germline CDR1 is SEHNR and CDR2 FQNEAQ (reference sequence). The CDR3 extends over 15 amino acids. The CDR3 here is CASSLVDIMNTEAFF. Written as DNA, the CDR3 is TGTGCCAGCAGCTTAGTGGACATCATGAACACTGAAGCTTTCTTT.

The CDR3 sequence is CASSLAASRNTEAFF. Written as DNA, the CDR3 is TGTGCCAGCAGCCTCGCTGCGAGCCGCAACACTGAAGCTTTCTTT. The V call is TRBV7-2, the J call TRBJ1-1; D unclear. This CDR3 has 15 amino acids. CDR1 is SGHTA and CDR2 is FQGNSA in the germline V gene. The germline V and J ends were trimmed by 5 bases and 2 bases, with 15 bases remaining between them.

This clonotype was seen many times. J is TRBJ2-7 and V is TRBV6-2 or TRBV6-3, with 7 bases lining up with TRBD1. Trimming cost V 5 bases and J 3 bases; bases outside gene matches: 10. Germline values: CDR1 MNHEY, CDR2 SVGEGT. The CDR3 covers 15 residues. CDR3 loop: CASSLRTGALYEQYF. CDR3 coding DNA: TGTGCCAGCAGTCTTAGGACAGGCGCCCTCTACGAGCAGTACTTC.

This clonotype was seen ten or more times. V usage is TRBV4-2 and J usage is TRBJ1-5; D might be TRBD1 (5 bases). CDR1 is LGHNA, CDR2 YNFKEQ, per germline. The germline V and J ends were trimmed by 0 bases and 4 bases, with 7 bases remaining between them. The CDR3 extends over 14 amino acids. CDR3 sequence: CASSQEPGNQPQHF. CDR3 coding DNA: TGTGCCAGCAGCCAAGAGCCAGGGAATCAGCCCCAGCATTTT.

In its sample, this clonotype was seen many times. J is TRBJ2-4 and V is TRBV11-2; no clear D gene. The CDR3 spans 12 residues. V was cut by 4 bases and J by 4 bases, with 5 bases left in between. Germline V CDR1 and CDR2: SGHAT, FQNNGV. The CDR3 reads CASSSFKNIQYF. The CDR3, as DNA: TGTGCCAGCAGCTCGTTTAAAAACATTCAGTACTTC.

This clonotype was picked up many times. The CDR3 region has the DNA TGCGCCAGCAGCACCCGACTAGCGGGAGGCCCCGGGGAGCTGTTTTTT. Protein sequence: CASSTRLAGGPGELFF. The genes are TRBV5-1 and TRBJ2-2; 13 nucleotides match TRBD2. From germline, CDR1 is SGHRS and CDR2 YFSETQ. This CDR3 comprises 16 residues. The J segment lost 6 bases and the V segment lost 4 bases, leaving 6 bases of the junction unmatched.

This clonotype has at least ten counts. The chain recombines TRBV7-9 with TRBJ2-7, with TRBD2 matching 14 bases. V lost 6 bases to trimming and J lost 3 bases; unmatched junction nucleotides: 16. CDR3 length equals 19 residues. Germline loops: CDR1 SEHNR, CDR2 FQNEAQ (reference sequence). CDR3 DNA: TGTGCCAGCAGGCCACCGGGACATGGACTAGCGGGAGGCCTCTACGAGCAGTACTTC. Translated, it gives CASRPPGHGLAGGLYEQYF.